This T cell receptor beta chain was retrieved from a study of CD8 T cells in ankylosing spondylitis. Study-level findings and limits: It was reported that disease-linked clones were significantly enriched in matched ankylosing spondylitis synovial fluid. Seemingly distinctive of ankylosing spondylitis blood was a TCR beta motif formed by eight highly homologous variants. Disease-linked clones bore a CD8+ phenotype and were relatively rare in peripheral blood.

This clonotype came up many times. Its target is not known. As the method for making TCR beta libraries, quantitative 5'-RACE with molecular barcodes was used. TCRdb analysed the 5' RACE reads with MiXCR anew, one entry per CDR3 protein. Of roughly 700,000 distinct CDR3 sequences listed, around 20% are singletons. This CDR3 has 14 residues. Germline lookup yields CDR1 KGHSH and CDR2 LQKENI. The V end lost 3 bases, the J end lost 4 bases, and 12 bases lay between the germline ends. Sequenced input: blood, either unsorted or a sorted T cell fraction (not recorded which). This receptor was taken from a male donor with ankylosing spondylitis. J is TRBJ2-5 and V is TRBV18; possibly TRBD2 for D (5 bases). CDR3 sequence: CASSPGTGGETQYF. CDR3 coding DNA: TGTGCCAGCTCACCGGGTACCGGAGGAGAGACCCAGTACTTC.